Below are 12 T cell receptor beta chains sequenced from a single sample in a study of T cells in Graves' hyperthyroidism and ophthalmopathy. The source material, RNA transcripts, was used to amplify TCR beta CDR3 regions. RT-PCR in the first round (using the HTBI primer set) targeted the TCR CDR3. TCRdb ran MiXCR on the multiplex PCR reads and lists one entry per CDR3 protein. Seen here are fewer than 650,000 distinct CDR3 sequences, more than 11% observed once, and the top ten hold more than 5%. The sequenced material came from blood. All receptors come from a woman aged 25 to 45 with Graves' hyperthyroidism that later progressed to Graves' ophthalmopathy.

This clonotype was observed at least ten times. The chain combines TRBV12-3 or TRBV12-4 with TRBJ1-2; the D gene is possibly TRBD1 (5 bases). The CDR3 extends over 14 amino acids. V was clipped by 4 bases and J by 8 bases, with 17 bases between them. CDR3 DNA: TGTGCCAGCAGTTCCTACCCCAGGGTGGGAGGCTACACCTTC. This sequence encodes CASSSYPRVGGYTF.

This clonotype was seen many times. V is TRBV7-9 and J is TRBJ2-1; 8 nucleotides match TRBD1. Germline loops: CDR1 SEHNR, CDR2 FQNEAQ (reference sequence). The V and J ends lost 3 bases and 6 bases, in that order; junction bases with no gene match: 4. The CDR3 has 14 amino acids. The CDR3 DNA reads as TGTGCCAGCAGCTTGAGGGACAGGTCCAATGAGCAGTTCTTC. Its translation is CASSLRDRSNEQFF.

This clonotype has ten or more counts. The chain uses TRBV25-1 and TRBJ2-2; D gene ambiguous. Germline values: CDR1 MGHDK, CDR2 SYGVNS. V lost 2 bases to trimming and J lost 7 bases, with 2 bases between them. The CDR3 runs 11 residues. CDR3 sequence (DNA): TGTGCCAGCAGTGAAGTCGGGGAGCTGTTTTTT. It translates to CASSEVGELFF.

In its sample, this clonotype was seen a few times. V gene TRBV5-4 combines with J gene TRBJ2-7; D is perhaps TRBD1 or TRBD2 (5 bases each). Germline V gene lookup returns CDR1 SGHNT and CDR2 YYREEE (reference sequence). V lost 5 bases and J 2 bases, leaving 20 bases between the germline ends. The CDR3 has 16 amino acids. CDR3 DNA: TGTGCCAGCAGTCCAACCGGGGCAACCTTACCCTACGAGCAGTACTTC. Its translation: CASSPTGATLPYEQYF.

This clonotype was found once. A read error may explain this, as a much larger clone is one base away. The V call is TRBV30, the J call TRBJ1-4; D perhaps matches TRBD1 (5 bases). The germline V gene has CDR1 GTSNPN and CDR2 SVGIG (reference sequence). There are 12 residues in the CDR3. CDR3 sequence (DNA): TGTGTCTGGAGGCCCGGGGGGGAAAAACTGTTTTTT. Protein sequence: CVWRPGGEKLFF.

This clonotype was observed many times. The chain uses TRBV30 and TRBJ1-1; TRBD1 agrees at 10 bases. This CDR3 contains 15 residues. CDR1 and CDR2 (germline): GTSNPN, SVGIG (reference sequence). V shed 1 base, J shed 3 bases, and the junction held 5 bases outside the gene matches. The CDR3 DNA reads TGTGCCTGGAGTGCCGGGACAGGGGCTTACACTGAAGCTTTCTTT. The encoded protein is CAWSAGTGAYTEAFF.

The sample holds a few counts of this clonotype. The gene calls are TRBV30 and TRBJ2-3; 9 bases map to TRBD1. Germline CDR1 and CDR2: GTSNPN and SVGIG (reference sequence). This CDR3 has 14 residues. The V and J ends lost 6 bases and 4 bases, in that order; junction bases with no gene match: 8. CDR3 coding DNA: TGTGCCTGCCCGGGACAGGGTTTCCCAGATACGCAGTATTTT. Translated, it gives CACPGQGFPDTQYF.

Ten or more counts support this clonotype. Here the CDR3 DNA reads TGTGCCAGCACATTAGCAGGCCATGGGGAAAAACTGTTTTTT. Translating it yields CASTLAGHGEKLFF. The chain combines TRBV6-1 with TRBJ1-4; no reliable D call. Germline CDR1 and CDR2: MNHNS and SASEGT. The CDR3 sequence is 14 residues long. V lost 7 bases and J 8 bases, leaving 17 bases between the germline ends.

This clonotype showed up many times. This chain joins TRBV27 and TRBJ2-7; possibly TRBD1 for D (6 bases). The CDR3 loop spans 14 amino acids. From germline, CDR1 is MNHEY and CDR2 SMNVEV (reference sequence). The V end lost 8 bases, the J end lost 0 bases, and 14 bases lay between the germline ends. This CDR3 is CASGDRFLSYEQYF. CDR3 DNA: TGTGCCAGCGGAGACAGGTTCCTCTCCTACGAGCAGTACTTC.

The V call is TRBV6-1, the J call TRBJ2-1; 11 nucleotides align to TRBD1. The CDR3 extends over 15 amino acids. Germline values: CDR1 MNHNS, CDR2 SASEGT. The trim removed 7 bases at V and 3 bases at J, leaving 5 bases unmatched. CDR3: CASMWDRGNYNEQFF. The DNA for the CDR3 is TGTGCCAGCATGTGGGACAGGGGGAACTACAATGAGCAGTTCTTC.

The chain carries TRBV28 and TRBJ2-2, with D possibly TRBD1 on 5 matching bases. This CDR3 comprises 15 residues. The ends were cut back, 10 bases at V and 3 bases at J, with 18 bases in the middle. Germline CDR1 MDHEN, CDR2 SYDVKM. The CDR3 here is CANSPSGAHTGELFF. The CDR3 DNA reads as TGTGCCAACAGCCCCAGTGGGGCGCACACCGGGGAGCTGTTTTTT.

This clonotype was seen a handful of times. V usage is TRBV12-3 or TRBV12-4 and J usage is TRBJ2-1, with D perhaps assigned TRBD1 or TRBD2 (5 bases each). The CDR3 runs 12 residues. V was cut by 11 bases and J by 8 bases, with 16 bases left in between. CDR3: CAGSVWGDEQFF. The CDR3 DNA follows: TGTGCCGGGAGTGTATGGGGCGATGAGCAGTTCTTC.